This T cell receptor beta chain was recovered during a study of immune evolution from preneoplasia to lung adenocarcinoma. The V gene end was trimmed by 3 bases and the J gene end by 4 bases; junction bases not matched to a gene: 10. This CDR3 spans 17 amino acids. Germline CDR1 reads SGHVS; CDR2 reads FQNEAQ. TCRdb's table, derived via immunoSEQ multiplex PCR, lists solely in-frame clones and lacks some. Of about 6,500 clones listed, 65% to 90% were seen once; the top ten hold 3% to 4.5%. This chain links TRBV7-8 with TRBJ1-3; 9 bases fit TRBD1. What was sequenced was FFPE invasive lung adenocarcinoma tissue. This TCR was recovered from a person between 60 and 69 years old with lung adenocarcinoma. The CDR3 nucleotides read TGTGCCAGCAGCTTTAACCTTATTGGACAGGGGGGAAACACCATATATTTT. It codes for CASSFNLIGQGGNTIYF. Full variable domain (remainder filled in from reference TRBV7-8 and TRBJ1-3): GAGVSQSPRYKVAKRGQDVALRCDPISGHVSLFWYQQALGQGPEFLTYFQNEAQLDKSGLPSDRFFAERPEGSVSTLKIQRTQQEDSAVYLCASSFNLIGQGGNTIYFGEGSWLTVV.